The T cell receptor (beta chain) described here comes from a study of CD4 T cells in relation to SARS-CoV-2 and coronaviruses. At the level of the study: Controls used an HIV-1 Nef peptide pool or no peptide. Broader study findings: Monoreactive clones expanded significantly more to SARS-CoV-2 than crossreactive clones did.

Before the COVID-19 pandemic, during about 2011-2018, CD4+ T cells were taken from unexposed donors. Isolation of CD4+ T cells took place after roughly nine days in culture. Cells permitting, SARS-CoV-2 S/N and four cold-coronavirus spikes were tested on unexposed-donor CD4+ T cells. Sequenced by immunoSEQ multiplex PCR; TCRdb stores in-frame clones only, minus some. The sample lists 20,000 to 25,000 clones; about 70% were seen once. Note on this clone: Its antigen is as yet unknown.

There are 15 residues in the CDR3. The V end lost 8 bases, the J end lost 0 bases, and 16 bases lay between the germline ends. From germline, CDR1 is LNHDA and CDR2 SQIVND (reference sequence). The sequenced sample consisted of CD4+ T cells from PBMCs, cultured in vitro. This sequence was found in a human donor in good health. The J gene is TRBJ1-1, the V gene TRBV19; D is unclear. The CDR3 bases are TGTGCCAGTCGGACGCAGCTTCTCATGAACACTGAAGCTTTCTTT. It encodes CASRTQLLMNTEAFF.